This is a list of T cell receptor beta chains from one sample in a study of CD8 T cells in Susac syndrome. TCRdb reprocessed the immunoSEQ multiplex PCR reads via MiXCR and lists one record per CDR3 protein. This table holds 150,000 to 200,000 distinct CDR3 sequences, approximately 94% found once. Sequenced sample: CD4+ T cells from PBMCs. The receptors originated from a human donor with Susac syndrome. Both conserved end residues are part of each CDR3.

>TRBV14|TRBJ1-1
CASSPPGGREAFF
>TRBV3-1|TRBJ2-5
CASSQDIAGGSETQYF
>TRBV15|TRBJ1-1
CATSTGTLAFF
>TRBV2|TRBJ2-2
CASSEQAYRNTGELFF
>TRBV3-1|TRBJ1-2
CASSQGIQGRNYGYTF
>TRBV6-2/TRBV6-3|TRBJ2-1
CASSPTLGWGQFF
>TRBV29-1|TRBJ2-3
CSAPTLGSTDTQYF
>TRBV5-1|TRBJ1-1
CASSYLAQLEAFF
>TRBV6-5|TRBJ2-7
CASSHNGPSYEQYF
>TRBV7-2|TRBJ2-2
CASSWGGSVGTGELFF
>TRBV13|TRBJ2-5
CASSPGDTPQETQYF
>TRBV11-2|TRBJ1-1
CASSLVKNTEAFF
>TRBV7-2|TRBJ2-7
CASSLSGQGADEQYF
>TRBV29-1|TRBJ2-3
CSSAGGPLGDTQYF
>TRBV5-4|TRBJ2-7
CASSLGLTYEQYF
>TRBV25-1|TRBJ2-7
CASRETGQHYEQYF
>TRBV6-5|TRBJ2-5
CARSSGAKETQYF
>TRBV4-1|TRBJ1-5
CASSRGTGGAGPQHF
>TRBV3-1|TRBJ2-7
CASSRTGTGILEQYF
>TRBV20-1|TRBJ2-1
CSASQGNEQFF
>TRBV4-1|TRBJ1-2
CASSQGRDRAYGYTF
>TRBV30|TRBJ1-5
CAWSGGGNQPQHF
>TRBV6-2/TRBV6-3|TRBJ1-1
CASSYGTGDTEAFF
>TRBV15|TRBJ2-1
CATSRDDEQFF
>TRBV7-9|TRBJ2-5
CASSPSPPRIETQYF
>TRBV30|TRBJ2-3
CAWRETGGAADTQYF
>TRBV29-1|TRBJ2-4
CSVILSLAKNIQYF
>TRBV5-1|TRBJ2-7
CASSPRGRSTYEQYF
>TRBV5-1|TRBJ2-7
CASSTTQGYEQYF
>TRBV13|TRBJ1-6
CASSLDAGGGSPLHF
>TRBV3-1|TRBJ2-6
CASRPYGQGAPPGANVLTF